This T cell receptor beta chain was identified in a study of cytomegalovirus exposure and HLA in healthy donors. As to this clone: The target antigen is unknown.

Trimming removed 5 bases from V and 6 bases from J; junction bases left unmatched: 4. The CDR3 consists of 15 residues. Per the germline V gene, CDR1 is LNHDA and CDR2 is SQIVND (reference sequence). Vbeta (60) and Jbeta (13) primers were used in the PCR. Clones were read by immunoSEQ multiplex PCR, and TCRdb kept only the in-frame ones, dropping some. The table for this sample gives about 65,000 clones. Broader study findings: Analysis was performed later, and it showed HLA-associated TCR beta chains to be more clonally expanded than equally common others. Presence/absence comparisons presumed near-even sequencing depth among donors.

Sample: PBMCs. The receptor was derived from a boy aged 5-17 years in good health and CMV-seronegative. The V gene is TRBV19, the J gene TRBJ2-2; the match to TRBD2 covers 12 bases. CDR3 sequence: CASSLAGGIAGELFF. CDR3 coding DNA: TGTGCCAGTAGTCTAGCGGGAGGGATAGCCGGGGAGCTGTTTTTT. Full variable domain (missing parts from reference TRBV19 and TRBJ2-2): DGGITQSPKYLFRKEGQNVTLSCEQNLNHDAMYWYRQDPGQGLRLIYYSQIVNDFQKGDIAEGYSVSREKKESFPLTVTSAQKNPTAFYLCASSLAGGIAGELFFGEGSRLTVL.